This passage covers 24 T cell receptor beta chains from one sample sequenced in a study of early T cells in non-severe SARS-CoV-2 infection. TCRdb passed the 5' RACE reads through MiXCR, listing each CDR3 protein once. The data show about 76,000 distinct CDR3 sequences, 15% to 18% seen once. Sequencing was done on a sample of whole blood. These receptors were obtained from an adult who was a healthcare worker with PCR-confirmed SARS-CoV-2 infection or an uninfected control (not recorded which).

This clonotype has ten or more counts. The chain recombines TRBV29-1 with TRBJ2-1; 8 bases line up with TRBD2. Germline V gene sequence: CDR1 SQVTM, CDR2 ANQGSEA. This CDR3 contains 14 residues. The V segment lost 4 bases and the J segment 5 bases; nucleotides outside the gene matches: 7. DNA of the CDR3: TGCAGCGTTGTTGTCGGGACTAGTGACAATGAGCAGTTCTTC. Its protein product is CSVVVGTSDNEQFF.

In its sample, this clonotype was seen a few times. The chain uses TRBV12-3 or TRBV12-4 and TRBJ2-3, with 11 nucleotides matching TRBD2. V gave up 7 bases and J gave up 4 bases; unmatched junction bases: 13. The CDR3 extends over 17 amino acids. The CDR3 spells CASTFMVAGGRADTQYF. Written as DNA, the CDR3 is TGTGCCAGCACCTTCATGGTAGCGGGGGGGCGGGCAGATACGCAGTATTTT.

There are many counts of this clonotype. The CDR3 protein is CASTGDGPPEQYF. Here the CDR3 DNA reads TGCGCCAGCACCGGGGACGGGCCTCCAGAGCAGTACTTC. The chain uses TRBV10-2 and TRBJ2-7; D could derive from TRBD1 or TRBD2 (5 bases each). The germline CDR1 and CDR2 sequences are WSHSY and SAAADI. This CDR3 has 13 residues. V was trimmed by 7 bases and J by 7 bases, leaving 17 bases between them.

The chain joins TRBV6-1 to TRBJ2-5, with a tentative D call TRBD2 (6 bases). This CDR3 is built from 16 residues. V shed 10 bases and J shed 5 bases, with 26 bases lying between them. Germline lookup yields CDR1 MNHNS and CDR2 SASEGT. CDR3 loop: CATQLHRDSGGETQYF. For the CDR3, the DNA is TGTGCCACCCAACTCCACCGGGACTCGGGCGGGGAGACCCAGTACTTC.

This clonotype was detected once. The rearrangement uses TRBV28 and TRBJ2-1; tentatively, D is TRBD1 (5 bases). The CDR3 length is 11 residues. V lost 6 bases to trimming and J lost 7 bases, with 7 bases between them. Per germline, CDR1 MDHEN and CDR2 SYDVKM. CDR3 residues: CASSNRNEQFF. The CDR3 DNA follows: TGTGCCAGCAGCAACAGGAATGAGCAGTTCTTC.

V is TRBV4-2 and J is TRBJ2-3; a possible D gene is TRBD1 (5 bases). The CDR3 spans 14 residues. V gave up 4 bases and J gave up 2 bases, with 10 bases separating them. In germline, CDR1 is LGHNA, CDR2 YNFKEQ. The CDR3 spells CASSPLTATDTQYF. CDR3 nucleotides: TGTGCCAGCAGCCCCTTGACAGCCACAGATACGCAGTATTTT.

This clonotype was found a few times. The chain recombines TRBV28 with TRBJ1-2; D uncertain. The V gene lost 3 bases and the J gene lost 6 bases, with 5 bases spanning the gap. The CDR3 covers 11 residues. CDR1 MDHEN and CDR2 SYDVKM come from the germline V gene. CDR3 loop: CASSFEDGYTF. CDR3 DNA sequence: TGTGCCAGCAGTTTTGAGGATGGCTACACCTTC.

The chain carries TRBV28 and TRBJ1-5; unclear D gene. V gave up 5 bases and J gave up 0 bases, with 11 bases separating them. CDR1 is MDHEN and CDR2 is SYDVKM in the germline V gene. This CDR3 spans 15 amino acids. The CDR3 protein is CASSPPAPSNQPQHF. In DNA, the CDR3 is TGTGCCAGCAGTCCACCCGCCCCTAGCAATCAGCCCCAGCATTTT.

This clonotype was seen a handful of times. CDR3 DNA sequence: TGCAGTGCTCGCCGGGACACGGGAAAGGAGCAGTACTTC. It codes for CSARRDTGKEQYF. The chain links TRBV20-1 to TRBJ2-7; D is perhaps TRBD1 (6 bases). The V gene's germline CDR1 is DFQATT and CDR2 SNEGSKA (reference sequence). This CDR3 spans 13 amino acids. Trimming cost V 5 bases and J 7 bases, with 18 bases left between them.

This clonotype was seen many times. The V gene is TRBV6-6, the J gene TRBJ2-1; D gene uncertain. Trimming took 6 bases from V and 2 from J, leaving 8 bases between them. Germline V gene lookup returns CDR1 MNHNY and CDR2 SVGAGI (reference sequence). The CDR3 spans 13 residues. The CDR3 region is CASRGFTYNEQFF. The DNA for the CDR3 is TGTGCCAGCAGAGGGTTCACCTACAATGAGCAGTTCTTC.

This clonotype has more than one count but fewer than ten. This chain links TRBV20-1 with TRBJ2-1; D is tentatively TRBD1 or TRBD2 (5 bases each). Trimming stripped 1 base from V and 4 bases from J, with 11 bases between. CDR1 is DFQATT, CDR2 SNEGSKA, per germline (reference sequence). This CDR3 region has 14 residues. CDR3 residues: CSARGWDLYNEQFF. The CDR3 region has the DNA TGCAGTGCTAGAGGCTGGGACCTTTACAATGAGCAGTTCTTC.

The table lists this clonotype with many counts. The chain has TRBV2 and TRBJ2-1, with 12 nucleotides matching TRBD2. CDR3 length: 16 amino acids. CDR1 is SNHLY, CDR2 FYNNEI, per germline. V gave up 8 bases and J gave up 4 bases; unmatched junction bases: 9. CDR3 loop: CASPETSGRRYNEQFF. CDR3 bases: TGTGCCAGCCCAGAGACTAGCGGGAGACGGTACAATGAGCAGTTCTTC.

This clonotype appeared a few times. The genes are TRBV24-1 and TRBJ2-2, with 10 bases that match TRBD2. The junction had 7 bases not matched to a gene; V was cut back by 0 bases and J by 1 base. The CDR3 is made up of 19 amino acids. Looked up from germline, CDR1 is KGHDR and CDR2 is SFDVKD. The CDR3: CATSDLKASGGLNTGELFF. The DNA of the CDR3 is TGTGCCACCAGTGATTTGAAGGCTAGCGGGGGCCTGAACACCGGGGAGCTGTTTTTT.

This clonotype was recorded a few times. The V call is TRBV12-3 or TRBV12-4, the J call TRBJ2-7; TRBD1 matches at 9 bases. The CDR3 totals 16 residues. V trimming: 8 bases; J trimming: 3 bases; junction bases outside the gene matches: 14. CDR3 DNA: TGTGCCAGCCTTGGGTCCATGGGACAGGGCTTCTACGAGCAGTACTTC. Translating gives CASLGSMGQGFYEQYF.

This clonotype came up a few times. The chain couples TRBV4-2 to TRBJ1-3; D perhaps matches TRBD1 (5 bases). V was clipped by 1 base and J by 6 bases, with 7 bases between them. Germline CDR1 reads LGHNA; CDR2 reads YNFKEQ. The CDR3 length is 13 residues. CDR3: CASSQAGTNTIYF. Written as DNA, the CDR3 is TGTGCCAGCAGCCAAGCCGGGACAAACACCATATATTTT.

This clonotype was detected many times. V and J are TRBV6-5 and TRBJ2-2; 12 bases agree with TRBD1. J lost 4 bases, V lost 5 bases, and 5 bases had no gene match. The CDR3 has 16 residues. From germline, CDR1 is MNHEY and CDR2 SVGAGI. DNA for the CDR3: TGTGCCAGCAGTCGGGACAGGGGGCGCGTCACCGGGGAGCTGTTTTTT. This encodes CASSRDRGRVTGELFF.

The chain uses TRBV20-1 and TRBJ2-7; 9 nucleotides line up with TRBD1. V was clipped by 3 bases and J by 1 base; unmatched bases: 7. In germline, CDR1 is DFQATT, CDR2 SNEGSKA (reference sequence). This CDR3 contains 15 residues. The CDR3 loop is CSASQGTGPSYEQYF. Here the CDR3 DNA reads TGCAGTGCTAGTCAAGGGACAGGGCCATCCTACGAGCAGTACTTC.

The rearrangement links TRBV11-3 to TRBJ2-2, with D possibly being TRBD1 (6 bases). Germline V gene sequence: CDR1 SGHNT, CDR2 YENEEA. Trimming removed 0 bases from V and 3 bases from J, with 14 bases in between. The CDR3 is 17 residues long. The DNA of the CDR3 is TGTGCCAGCAGCTTAGACCGTAGGGGGTTCCACACCGGGGAGCTGTTTTTT. Its protein is CASSLDRRGFHTGELFF.

The V and J genes are TRBV7-9 and TRBJ2-7, with a possible D match to TRBD1 (6 bases). This CDR3 has 15 residues. CDR1 SEHNR and CDR2 FQNEAQ come from the germline V gene (reference sequence). The ends were cut back, 4 bases at V and 4 bases at J, with 17 bases in the middle. This CDR3 is CASSSGRTGRYEQYF. The CDR3 DNA sequence: TGTGCCAGCAGCTCCGGACGCACAGGGCGGTACGAGCAGTACTTC. The whole variable domain, remainder taken from reference TRBV7-9 and TRBJ2-7, is DTGVSQNPRHKITKRGQNVTFRCDPISEHNRLYWYRQTLGQGPEFLTYFQNEAQLEKSRLLSDRFSAERPKGSFSTLEIQRTEQGDSAMYLCASSSGRTGRYEQYFGPGTRLTVT.

The V call is TRBV28, the J call TRBJ1-1; D is uncertain. Trimming removed 2 bases from V and 0 bases from J, with 10 bases in between. CDR1 and CDR2 (germline): MDHEN, SYDVKM. This CDR3 spans 15 amino acids. CDR3: CASSLSLLMNTEAFF. The CDR3 bases are TGTGCCAGCAGTTTAAGTTTACTCATGAACACTGAAGCTTTCTTT.

A few counts support this clonotype. The chain is built from TRBV7-6 and TRBJ1-5, with D unclear. V shed 2 bases and J shed 0 bases, with 8 bases lying between them. Germline-derived CDR1 and CDR2 are SGHVS and FNYEAQ. There are 15 residues in the CDR3. This chain's CDR3 is CASSLFKGSNQPQHF. CDR3 nucleotide sequence: TGTGCCAGCAGCTTATTCAAGGGTAGCAATCAGCCCCAGCATTTT.

This clonotype occurred a few times. This chain joins TRBV7-2 and TRBJ2-7; D remains unclear. CDR1 is SGHTA, CDR2 FQGNSA, per germline. V lost 1 base to trimming and J lost 2 bases, with 6 bases between them. The CDR3 extends over 13 amino acids. The CDR3 nucleotides are TGTGCCAGCAGCTTAGGCAAGCCCTACGAGCAGTACTTC. Amino acid sequence: CASSLGKPYEQYF.

This clonotype was seen more than once but under ten times. This sequence joins TRBV6-5 and TRBJ2-1; D is uncertain. CDR3 length equals 13 residues. V was clipped by 5 bases and J by 4 bases, with 9 bases between them. CDR1 is MNHEY and CDR2 is SVGAGI in the germline V gene. The CDR3 DNA sequence: TGTGCCAGCAGTAATTACAGATACAATGAGCAGTTCTTC. This encodes CASSNYRYNEQFF.

There are a few counts of this clonotype. The V gene is TRBV2, the J gene TRBJ2-7; 10 bases align to TRBD2. Germline V CDR1 and CDR2: SNHLY, FYNNEI. The CDR3 runs to 14 residues. Trimming at V came to 7 bases and at J to 1 base, leaving 4 bases not matched to a gene. DNA of the CDR3: TGTGCCAGCACCCTAGCGGGGGAGTCCTACGAGCAGTACTTC. It codes for CASTLAGESYEQYF.